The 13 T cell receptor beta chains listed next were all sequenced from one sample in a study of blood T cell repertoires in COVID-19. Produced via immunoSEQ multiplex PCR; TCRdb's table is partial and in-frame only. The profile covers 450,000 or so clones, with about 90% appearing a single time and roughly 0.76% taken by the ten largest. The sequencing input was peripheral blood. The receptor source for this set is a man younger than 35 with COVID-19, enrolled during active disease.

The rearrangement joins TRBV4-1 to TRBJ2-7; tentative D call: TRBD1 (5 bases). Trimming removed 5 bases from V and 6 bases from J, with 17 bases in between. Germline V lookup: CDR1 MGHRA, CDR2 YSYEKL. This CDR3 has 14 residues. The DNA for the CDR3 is TGCGCCAGCAGCTTTAGCTCAGGGTTGAGCGAGCAGTACTTC. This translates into CASSFSSGLSEQYF.

The CDR3 DNA reads TGTGCCAGCAGCCAAGTTCTGGTCGGGATAACCCAGTACTTC. Its protein is CASSQVLVGITQYF. J is TRBJ2-5 and V is TRBV3-1 (or the pseudogene TRBV3-2); tentative D call: TRBD2 (5 bases). The CDR3 length is 14 residues. The V end lost 1 base, the J end lost 8 bases, and 14 bases lay between the germline ends. Germline loops: CDR1 LGHDT, CDR2 YNNKEL (reference sequence).

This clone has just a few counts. This chain's CDR3 is CASSSSRQNSPLHF. The CDR3 DNA sequence: TGTGCCAGCAGCAGCAGTAGACAGAATTCACCCCTCCACTTT. The genes are TRBV5-8 and TRBJ1-6, with TRBD1 as a possible D gene (5 bases). The V gene's germline CDR1 is SGHTS and CDR2 YDEGEE. CDR3 length: 14 residues. Trimming left V 4 bases short and J 7 bases short, with 12 bases between.

The CDR3 nucleotides are TGCGCCAGCAGCTCGACTAGCGGGAGCCCTCTTGTCGAGCAGTACTTC. This translates into CASSSTSGSPLVEQYF. The chain uses TRBV5-1 and TRBJ2-7, with 12 bases aligning to TRBD2. CDR1 is SGHRS, CDR2 YFSETQ, per germline. The CDR3 is made up of 16 amino acids. V gave up 3 bases and J gave up 6 bases; unmatched junction bases: 10.

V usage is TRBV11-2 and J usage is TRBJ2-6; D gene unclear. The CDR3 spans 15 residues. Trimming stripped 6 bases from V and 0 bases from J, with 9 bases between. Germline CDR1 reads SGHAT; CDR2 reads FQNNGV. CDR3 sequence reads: CASRIQVSGANVLTF. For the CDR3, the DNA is TGTGCCAGCAGGATACAAGTCTCTGGGGCCAACGTCCTGACTTTC.

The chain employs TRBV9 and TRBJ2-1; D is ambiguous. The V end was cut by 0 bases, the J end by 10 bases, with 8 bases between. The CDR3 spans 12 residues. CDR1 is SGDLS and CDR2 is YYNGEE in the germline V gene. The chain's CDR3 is CASSVDQKEQFF. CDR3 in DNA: TGTGCCAGCAGCGTAGACCAGAAAGAGCAGTTCTTC.

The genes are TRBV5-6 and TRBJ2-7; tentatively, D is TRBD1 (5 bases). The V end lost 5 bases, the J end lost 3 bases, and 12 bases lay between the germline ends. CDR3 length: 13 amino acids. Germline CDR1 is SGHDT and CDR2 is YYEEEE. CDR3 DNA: TGTGCCAGCAGTCCTGACAGAAGCTACGAGCAGTACTTC. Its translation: CASSPDRSYEQYF.

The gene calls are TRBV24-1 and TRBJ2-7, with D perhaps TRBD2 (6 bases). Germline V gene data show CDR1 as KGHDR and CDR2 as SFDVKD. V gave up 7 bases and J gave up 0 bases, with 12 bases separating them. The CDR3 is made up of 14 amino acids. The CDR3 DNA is TGTGCCACCAGCCCGGGACTGAGCTCCTACGAGCAGTACTTC. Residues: CATSPGLSSYEQYF.

The chain's CDR3 is CASSVTGGPGQPQHF. In DNA, the CDR3 is TGTGCCAGCAGCGTAACGGGGGGACCTGGGCAGCCCCAGCATTTT. The V and J genes are TRBV9 and TRBJ1-5; possible D gene TRBD1, 5 bases. The CDR3 is 15 amino acids. The germline V and J ends were trimmed by 1 base and 7 bases, with 15 bases remaining between them. Germline CDR1 is SGDLS and CDR2 is YYNGEE.

CDR3 protein: CASSSRGPGANVLTF. DNA for the CDR3: TGTGCCAGCAGCTCCAGGGGGCCAGGGGCCAACGTCCTGACTTTC. The chain joins TRBV13 to TRBJ2-6; TRBD1 aligns across 8 bases. V shed 4 bases, J shed 4 bases, and the junction held 3 bases outside the gene matches. The CDR3 contains 15 residues. The germline gives CDR1 PRHDT, CDR2 FYEKMQ (reference sequence).

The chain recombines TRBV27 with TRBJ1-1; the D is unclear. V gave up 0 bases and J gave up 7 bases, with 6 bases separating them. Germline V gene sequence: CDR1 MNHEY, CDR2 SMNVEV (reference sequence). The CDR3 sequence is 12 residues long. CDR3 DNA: TGTGCCAGCAGTTTATCTGGAGGTGAAGCTTTCTTT. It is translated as CASSLSGGEAFF.

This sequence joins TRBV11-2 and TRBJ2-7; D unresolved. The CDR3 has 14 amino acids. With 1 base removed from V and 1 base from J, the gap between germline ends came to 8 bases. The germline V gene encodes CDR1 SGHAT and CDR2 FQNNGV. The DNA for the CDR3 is TGTGCCAGCAGCTTAGTTGTCGGTTCCTACGAGCAGTACTTC. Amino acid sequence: CASSLVVGSYEQYF.

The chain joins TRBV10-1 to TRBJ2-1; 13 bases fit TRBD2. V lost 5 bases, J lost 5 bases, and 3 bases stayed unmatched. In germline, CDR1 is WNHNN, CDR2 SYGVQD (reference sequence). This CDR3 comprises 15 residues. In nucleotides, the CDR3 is TGCGCCAGCAGTAGGACTAGCGGGGGAAACAATGAGCAGTTCTTC. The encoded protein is CASSRTSGGNNEQFF.